The clone carrying this TCR beta chain was picked up many times. The data are from a study of identical twins. Germline assignment: CDR1 ENHRY and CDR2 SYGVKD. The trim removed 2 bases at V and 2 bases at J, leaving 8 bases unmatched. This CDR3 has 17 residues. TCRdb redid the calling of the 5' RACE reads with MiXCR, one entry per CDR3 protein. The sample carries under 250,000 distinct CDR3 sequences, roughly 7.5% recorded once. These data were also filed under a second study, of yellow fever vaccine responses in identical twins.

The sample comprised CD8+ T cells sorted from blood. The TCR comes from a woman younger than 30 in good health. V is TRBV10-3 and J is TRBJ2-1, with 8 bases identical to TRBD2. The CDR3 is CAISEVAGGPTYNEQFF. CDR3 bases: TGTGCCATCAGTGAGGTGGCGGGAGGACCTACCTACAATGAGCAGTTCTTC.